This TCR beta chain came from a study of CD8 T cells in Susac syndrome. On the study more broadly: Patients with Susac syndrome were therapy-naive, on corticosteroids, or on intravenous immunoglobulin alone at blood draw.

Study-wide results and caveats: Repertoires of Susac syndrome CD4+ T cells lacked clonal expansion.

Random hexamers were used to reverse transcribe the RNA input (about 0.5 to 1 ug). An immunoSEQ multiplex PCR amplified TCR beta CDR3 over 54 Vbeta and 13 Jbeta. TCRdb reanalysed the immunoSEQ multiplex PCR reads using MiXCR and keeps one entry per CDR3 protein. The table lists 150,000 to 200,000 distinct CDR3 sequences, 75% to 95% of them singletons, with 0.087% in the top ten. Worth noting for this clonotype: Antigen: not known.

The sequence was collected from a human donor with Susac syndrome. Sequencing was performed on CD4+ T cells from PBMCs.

The CDR3 bases are TGCGCCAGCAGCCAACGGCAGGCGACTGAAGCTTTCTTT. Translation: CASSQRQATEAFF. The chain couples TRBV4-1 to TRBJ1-1; no reliable D call. There are 13 residues in the CDR3. Trimming removed 2 bases at V and 5 bases at J, with 9 bases between. Germline V gene sequence: CDR1 MGHRA, CDR2 YSYEKL.